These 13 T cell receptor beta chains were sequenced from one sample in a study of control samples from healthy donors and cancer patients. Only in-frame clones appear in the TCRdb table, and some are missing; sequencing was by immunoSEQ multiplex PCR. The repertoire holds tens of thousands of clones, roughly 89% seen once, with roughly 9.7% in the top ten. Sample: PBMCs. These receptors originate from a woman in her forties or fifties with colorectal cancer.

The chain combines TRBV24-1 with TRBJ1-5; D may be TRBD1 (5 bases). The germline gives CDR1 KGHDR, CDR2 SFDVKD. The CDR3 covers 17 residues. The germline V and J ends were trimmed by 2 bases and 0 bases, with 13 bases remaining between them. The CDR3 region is CATSDSDRAYSNQPQHF. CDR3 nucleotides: TGTGCCACCAGTGATTCCGACAGAGCCTATAGCAATCAGCCCCAGCATTTT.

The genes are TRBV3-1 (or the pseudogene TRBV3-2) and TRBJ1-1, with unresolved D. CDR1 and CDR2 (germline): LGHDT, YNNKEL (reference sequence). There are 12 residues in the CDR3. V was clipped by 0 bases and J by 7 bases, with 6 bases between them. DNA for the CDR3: TGTGCCAGCAGCCAAGATGGAGGTGAAGCTTTCTTT. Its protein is CASSQDGGEAFF.

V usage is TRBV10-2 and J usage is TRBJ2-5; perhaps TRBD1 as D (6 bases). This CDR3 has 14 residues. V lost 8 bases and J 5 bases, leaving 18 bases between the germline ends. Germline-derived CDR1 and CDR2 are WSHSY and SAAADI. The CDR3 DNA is TGCGCCAGCGGGCTAACTAGTAGGGGGGAGACCCAGTACTTC. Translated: CASGLTSRGETQYF.

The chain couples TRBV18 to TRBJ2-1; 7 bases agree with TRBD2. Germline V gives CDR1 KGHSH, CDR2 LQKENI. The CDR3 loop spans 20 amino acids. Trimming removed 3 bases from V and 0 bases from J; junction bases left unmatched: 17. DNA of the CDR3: TGTGCCAGCTCACCCAGATCGGGCGGGGGTGTTGGCAGCTCCTACAATGAGCAGTTCTTC. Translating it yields CASSPRSGGGVGSSYNEQFF.

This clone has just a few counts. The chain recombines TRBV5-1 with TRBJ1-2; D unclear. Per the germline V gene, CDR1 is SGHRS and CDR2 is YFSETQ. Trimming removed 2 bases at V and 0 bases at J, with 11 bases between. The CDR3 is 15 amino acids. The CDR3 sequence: CASSFSAESNYGYTF. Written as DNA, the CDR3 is TGCGCCAGCAGCTTTTCGGCCGAGTCTAACTATGGCTACACCTTC.

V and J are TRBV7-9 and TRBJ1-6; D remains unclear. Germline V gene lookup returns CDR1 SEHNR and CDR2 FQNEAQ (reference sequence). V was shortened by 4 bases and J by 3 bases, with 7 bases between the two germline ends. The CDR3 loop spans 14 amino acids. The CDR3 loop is CASSSTFYNSPLHF. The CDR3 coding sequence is TGTGCCAGCAGCTCAACGTTCTATAATTCACCCCTCCACTTT.

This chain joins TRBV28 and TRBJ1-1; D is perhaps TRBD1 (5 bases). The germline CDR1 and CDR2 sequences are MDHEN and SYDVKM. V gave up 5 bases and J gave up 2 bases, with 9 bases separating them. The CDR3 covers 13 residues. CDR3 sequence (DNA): TGTGCCAGCAGTGGACAACCAAACACTGAAGCTTTCTTT. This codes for CASSGQPNTEAFF.

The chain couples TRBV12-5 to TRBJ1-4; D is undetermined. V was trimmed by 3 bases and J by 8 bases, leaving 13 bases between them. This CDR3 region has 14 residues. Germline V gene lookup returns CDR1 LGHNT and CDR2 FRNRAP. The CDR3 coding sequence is TGTGCTAGTGGTTTCCAGCCGGGAGGAGAAAAACTGTTTTTT. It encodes CASGFQPGGEKLFF. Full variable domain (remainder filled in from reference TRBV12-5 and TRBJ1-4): DARVTQTPRHKVTEMGQEVTMRCQPILGHNTVFWYRQTMMQGLELLAYFRNRAPLDDSGMPKDRFSAEMPDATLATLKIQPSEPRDSAVYFCASGFQPGGEKLFFGSGTQLSVL.

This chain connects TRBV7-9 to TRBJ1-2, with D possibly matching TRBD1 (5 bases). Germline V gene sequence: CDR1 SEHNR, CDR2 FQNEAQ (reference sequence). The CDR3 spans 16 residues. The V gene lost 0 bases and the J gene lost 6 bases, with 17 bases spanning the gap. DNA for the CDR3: TGTGCCAGCAGCTTAGCGAGTGGGCAGGGTTACAATGGCTACACCTTC. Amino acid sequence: CASSLASGQGYNGYTF.

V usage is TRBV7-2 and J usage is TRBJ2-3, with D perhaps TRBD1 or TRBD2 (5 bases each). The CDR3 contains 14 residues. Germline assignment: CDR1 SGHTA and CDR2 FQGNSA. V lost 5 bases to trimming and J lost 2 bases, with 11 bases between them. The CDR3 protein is CASSPGTPTDTQYF. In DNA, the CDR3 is TGTGCCAGCAGCCCTGGGACCCCCACAGATACGCAGTATTTT.

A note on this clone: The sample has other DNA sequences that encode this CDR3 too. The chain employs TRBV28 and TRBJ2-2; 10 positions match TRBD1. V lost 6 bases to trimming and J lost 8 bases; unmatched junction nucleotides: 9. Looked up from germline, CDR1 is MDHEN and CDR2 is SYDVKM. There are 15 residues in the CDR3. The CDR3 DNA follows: TGTGCCAGCAGCATACGGACAGGGGGTCGGGGGGAGCTGTTTTTT. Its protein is CASSIRTGGRGELFF.

The CDR3 nucleotides read TGTGCCAGCAGAATACCCCACTACAGGAAACCCACAGATACGCAGTATTTT. As protein: CASRIPHYRKPTDTQYF. The chain carries TRBV27 and TRBJ2-3, with TRBD1 as a possible D gene (5 bases). The CDR3 consists of 17 residues. CDR1 is MNHEY, CDR2 SMNVEV, per germline (reference sequence). V gave up 6 bases and J gave up 2 bases, with 21 bases separating them.

The CDR3 here is CSAGILEQYF. The CDR3, as DNA: TGCAGCGCTGGGATCTTGGAGCAGTATTTT. V is TRBV29-1 and J is TRBJ2-3; D not certain. Trimming took off 7 bases at V and 11 bases at J, with 13 bases between the two ends. There are 10 residues in the CDR3. CDR1 and CDR2 from the germline V gene are SQVTM and ANQGSEA.